The T cell receptor (beta chain) described here comes from a study of identical twins (dated by TCRdb to 2016 to 2017). About the study as a whole: The study deep-sequenced TCR alpha and beta repertoires from monozygotic twins, unrelated adults of various ages and cord blood to test whether fetal clonotypes persist. To rule out contamination, the twin experiments were replicated at different times with different library preparation protocols.

The library was prepared using 5' RACE. Instrument used: Illumina HiSeq 2000. Template switching introduced a universal primer binding site; the final cDNA contained a unique molecular identifier, enabling accurate counting of TCR cDNA molecules. Specific primers in the conserved constant-segment region were used to synthesize first-strand cDNA for the TCR alpha and beta chains. To control for contamination, each cDNA library was double barcoded with a SMART-Mk sample barcode plus Illumina barcodes. TruSeq adapter sequences along with Illumina sample barcodes were introduced in two successive PCR steps. Sequencing of the TCR alpha and beta cDNA libraries was done on the Illumina HiSeq platform using custom primers. In the source study's methods: MiGEC processed the raw reads to extract unique molecular identifiers, while MiXCR was used to determine the CDR3 positions. Recombination models were inferred per individual with the repgenHMM and IGoR tools using an EM algorithm. Shared clonotype analysis was performed with the tcR package in R, normalizing sharing by the product of cloneset sizes. To study raw recombination free of thymic and clonal selection effects, out-of-frame nonproductive sequences were analyzed. TCRdb ran its own pipeline on the public reads, namely fastp trimming at Q25 and MiXCR clone calling, and kept in-frame beta chains. CDR3 protein sequences are deduplicated, and each keeps its most common genes and DNA. The authors' filters were not applied to this entry. The sample includes more than 1.5 million distinct CDR3 sequences, with roughly a third observed a single time. The leading ten clones occupy 0.25% to 0.3% of the sample.

What the work shows at the level of the full study, not this receptor alone: Abundant cord blood beta clonotypes had fewer insertions, young adult naive repertoires showed a similar but weaker trend, and memory repertoires showed no such trend. Because the same donors could not be followed over many years, conclusions were based on cross-sectional statistical analysis. In monozygotic twins, recombination models systematically underestimated out-of-frame TCR alpha sharing, but the models matched the sharing seen between unrelated individuals. Zero-insertion analyses could be partly confounded by invariant T cells such as MAIT and iNKT, although diverse VJ usage argued against such confounding for most clonotypes. Excess twin sharing in beta out-of-frame sequences was weaker because fewer shared sequences lowered the signal-to-noise ratio. Compared with coincidental sharing between unrelated individuals, out-of-frame TCR alpha sequences shared between twins had an excess of sequences with low generation probability.

CDR1 and CDR2 are read off the germline V gene as SGHRS and YFSETQ. V and J lose 0 bases and 3 bases, and a span of 12 bases separates them. The CDR3, from cysteine to phenylalanine, totals 15 residues. The DNA shown is the 45-base CDR3, in frame from base 1. Every donor in the study was a healthy Caucasian. This clonotype has only a few counts. The antigen this receptor binds is unknown. No qualities accompany the bases; no much larger clone lies one base away. The sequencing sample was made of cord blood. The chain is assembled from TRBV5-1 and TRBJ1-1, and TRBD1 may be the D gene, going by 5 matching bases. The receptor comes from a newborn girl in good health. The CDR3 loop reads CASSLGGKTYTEAFF. The bases read TGCGCCAGCAGCTTGGGGGGCAAGACGTACACTGAAGCTTTCTTT.